The clone carrying this T cell receptor beta chain was seen a handful of times. The data were obtained in a study of blood T cell repertoires in COVID-19. Study-level information: PBMCs, B-cell-depleted T cells, or T cells were the source of the cDNA or gDNA that made up the material.

Authors' analysis steps: Reference gene primer amplification gave estimated nucleated cell counts. Clones were sequenced by immunoSEQ multiplex PCR, and TCRdb holds only the in-frame ones, with some missing. That table is the source of V, J and clone size, and D and trimming were worked out from the DNA. The sample consists of 190,000 or so clones, about 89% of them appearing once. With V trimmed by 4 bases and J by 2 bases, 4 bases remained unmatched. The germline gives CDR1 GTSNPN, CDR2 SVGIG (reference sequence). The CDR3 consists of 13 residues. The source of this sequence is a man aged 35 to 55 with acute or convalescent COVID-19. The source material was peripheral blood. V is TRBV30 and J is TRBJ1-2; 7 bases map to TRBD1. CDR3 DNA sequence: TGTGCCTGGATAGGGGGCGGAAACTATGGCTACACCTTC. Translation gives CAWIGGGNYGYTF.